The sequence of this T cell receptor beta chain was determined in a study of CD8+CD57+ T cells in acquired aplastic anemia. V was clipped by 0 bases and J by 5 bases, with 14 bases between them. From germline, CDR1 is LGHNA and CDR2 YSLEER. The CDR3 length is 15 residues. This clonotype was seen ten or more times. TCR beta VDJ and CDR3 were profiled, and genomic DNA was the template. Each CDR3 protein gets one entry after TCRdb re-called the reads with MiXCR. The sample shows 100,000 to 120,000 distinct CDR3 sequences, less than 65% of them seen only once. Material for sequencing was sorted CD4+, CD8+, or CD8+CD57+ T cells (not recorded which) from PBMCs. The J gene is TRBJ2-7, the V gene TRBV4-3; D possibly corresponds to TRBD1 (6 bases). This receptor was identified in a human donor in good health, serving as a control. In DNA form, the CDR3 reads TGCGCCAGCAGCCAAGATCTCCGGGACAATCACGAGCAGTACTTC. It is translated as CASSQDLRDNHEQYF.